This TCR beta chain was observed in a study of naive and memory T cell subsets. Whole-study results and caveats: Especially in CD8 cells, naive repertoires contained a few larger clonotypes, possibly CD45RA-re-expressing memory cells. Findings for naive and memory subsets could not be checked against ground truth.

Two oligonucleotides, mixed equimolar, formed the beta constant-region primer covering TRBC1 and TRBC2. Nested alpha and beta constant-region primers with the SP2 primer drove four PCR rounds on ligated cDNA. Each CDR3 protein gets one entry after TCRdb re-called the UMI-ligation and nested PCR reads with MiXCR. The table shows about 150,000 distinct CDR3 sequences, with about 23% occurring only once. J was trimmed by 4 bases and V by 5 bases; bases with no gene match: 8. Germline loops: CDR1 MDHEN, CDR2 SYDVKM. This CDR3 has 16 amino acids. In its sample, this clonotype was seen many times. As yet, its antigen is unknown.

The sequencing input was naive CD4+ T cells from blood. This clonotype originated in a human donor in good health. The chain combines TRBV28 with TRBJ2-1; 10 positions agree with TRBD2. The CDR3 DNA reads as TGTGCCAGCAGTCCACCGGGACTAGCGACGTACAATGAGCAGTTCTTC. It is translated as CASSPPGLATYNEQFF.